The next 17 T cell receptor beta chains were all read from a single sample in a study of blood T cell repertoires in COVID-19. The assay was immunoSEQ multiplex PCR, and TCRdb's table has in-frame clones only and misses some. The sample gives roughly 140,000 clones, 65% to 90% of which show up once; roughly 6.8% is in the top ten. Sequencing was performed on peripheral blood. The receptors stem from a woman between 50 and 59 years old in a cohort sampled during active or convalescent COVID-19.

The gene calls are TRBV7-2 and TRBJ2-5; 10 positions match TRBD1. Germline trimming cut 5 bases from V and 2 bases from J; bases unmatched to any gene: 8. Germline lookup yields CDR1 SGHTA and CDR2 FQGNSA. The CDR3 consists of 16 residues. The CDR3 DNA reads as TGTGCCAGCAGCGCGATACCGGGACAGGGGCAAGAGACCCAGTACTTC. Its protein product is CASSAIPGQGQETQYF. Drawing the rest from reference TRBV7-2 and TRBJ2-5, the complete variable domain is GAGVSQSPSNKVTEKGKDVELRCDPISGHTALYWYRQSLGQGLEFLIYFQGNSAPDKSGLPSDRFSAERTGGSVSTLTIQRTQQEDSAVYLCASSAIPGQGQETQYFGPGTRLLVL.

The chain joins TRBV5-5 to TRBJ1-4; D call uncertain. Germline CDR1 SGHKS, CDR2 YYEKEE (reference sequence). The CDR3 totals 13 residues. The germline V and J ends were trimmed by 6 bases and 3 bases, with 9 bases remaining between them. The chain's CDR3 is CASTVLPNEKLFF. CDR3 bases: TGTGCCAGCACCGTACTACCTAATGAAAAACTGTTTTTT.

This chain uses TRBV9 with TRBJ1-1; 9 nucleotides match TRBD1. Germline trimming cut 3 bases from V and 4 bases from J; bases unmatched to any gene: 10. The CDR3 spans 16 residues. Germline loops: CDR1 SGDLS, CDR2 YYNGEE. The CDR3 region is CASSGSGGTGTTEAFF. CDR3 DNA sequence: TGTGCCAGCAGCGGGTCAGGTGGGACAGGGACCACTGAAGCTTTCTTT.

The chain is built from TRBV15 and TRBJ1-5, with TRBD1 as a possible D gene (6 bases). Germline values: CDR1 LNHNV, CDR2 YYDKDF (reference sequence). With 0 bases removed from V and 4 bases from J, the gap between germline ends came to 16 bases. The CDR3 extends over 17 amino acids. Here the CDR3 DNA reads TGTGCCACCAGCAGAGATCGGGGGGGCTCGGGTAATCAGCCCCAGCATTTT. Its translation is CATSRDRGGSGNQPQHF.

V usage is TRBV5-1 and J usage is TRBJ2-1, with 12 bases matching TRBD2. CDR1 and CDR2 from the germline V gene are SGHRS and YFSETQ. The CDR3 extends over 17 amino acids. V gave up 3 bases and J gave up 3 bases; unmatched junction bases: 7. CDR3 in DNA: TGCGCCAGCAGCTATTCTAGCGGGGGGGCCGTCTACAATGAGCAGTTCTTC. It yields the protein CASSYSSGGAVYNEQFF. Drawing the rest from reference TRBV5-1 and TRBJ2-1, the complete variable domain is KAGVTQTPRYLIKTRGQQVTLSCSPISGHRSVSWYQQTPGQGLQFLFEYFSETQRNKGNFPGRFSGRQFSNSRSEMNVSTLELGDSALYLCASSYSSGGAVYNEQFFGPGTRLTVL.

The chain has TRBV6-5 and TRBJ1-5; TRBD1 might be the D (5 bases). V lost 6 bases and J lost 0, with 12 bases in between. CDR1 is MNHEY, CDR2 SVGAGI, per germline. The CDR3 runs 15 residues. The CDR3 sequence: CASSPTANSNQPQHF. The CDR3, as DNA: TGTGCCAGCAGCCCGACAGCTAATAGCAATCAGCCCCAGCATTTT.

The chain combines TRBV6-5 with TRBJ1-3, with 7 bases matching TRBD1. Germline assignment: CDR1 MNHEY and CDR2 SVGAGI. Trimming cost V 0 bases and J 4 bases; bases outside gene matches: 3. This CDR3 is 15 amino acids long. The CDR3 is CASSYSTGSGNTIYF. In DNA form, the CDR3 reads TGTGCCAGCAGTTACTCGACAGGGTCGGGAAACACCATATATTTT.

The chain uses TRBV6-5 and TRBJ1-1, with a possible D match to TRBD1 (5 bases). The ends were cut back, 2 bases at V and 5 bases at J, with 12 bases in the middle. The CDR3 extends over 14 amino acids. Per the germline V gene, CDR1 is MNHEY and CDR2 is SVGAGI. As DNA, the CDR3 is TGTGCCAGCAGTTACGCGGGGGGGAGGACTGAAGCTTTCTTT. This translates into CASSYAGGRTEAFF.

The chain couples TRBV11-2 to TRBJ2-5; 7 nucleotides match TRBD1. CDR1 is SGHAT, CDR2 FQNNGV, per germline. V shed 5 bases and J 5 bases; nucleotides not matched to a gene: 8. This CDR3 has 14 amino acids. The CDR3 DNA sequence: TGTGCCAGCAGCATCCGACAGGGTGGGGAGACCCAGTACTTC. Its protein is CASSIRQGGETQYF.

This chain connects TRBV3-1 (or the pseudogene TRBV3-2) to TRBJ1-1; D call uncertain. CDR3 size: 15 residues. The germline V and J ends were trimmed by 4 bases and 4 bases, with 16 bases remaining between them. From germline, CDR1 is LGHDT and CDR2 YNNKEL (reference sequence). The CDR3 DNA is TGTGCCAGCAGCCTAAGACCGGGATTGGGCACTGAAGCTTTCTTT. Its translation: CASSLRPGLGTEAFF.

V is TRBV5-6 and J is TRBJ1-2, with D possibly TRBD1 on 6 matching bases. CDR3 length: 17 residues. V was pared by 7 bases and J by 7 bases, with 29 bases between. The germline CDR1 and CDR2 sequences are SGHDT and YYEEEE. This CDR3 reads CASENQGSPVGASGYTF. The CDR3 DNA sequence: TGTGCCAGCGAGAACCAAGGCTCCCCCGTGGGGGCGAGTGGCTACACCTTC.

V and J are TRBV20-1 and TRBJ2-5, with D tentatively TRBD2 (5 bases). The CDR3 consists of 11 residues. The germline V gene encodes CDR1 DFQATT and CDR2 SNEGSKA (reference sequence). Trimming removed 3 bases from V and 4 bases from J, with 6 bases in between. CDR3 DNA sequence: TGCAGTGCTAGTGGGAGAGAGACCCAGTACTTC. It is translated as CSASGRETQYF.

V and J are TRBV30 and TRBJ1-1; D unclear. V was pared by 0 bases and J by 11 bases, with 13 bases between. Germline assignment: CDR1 GTSNPN and CDR2 SVGIG (reference sequence). The CDR3 contains 12 residues. The CDR3 sequence is CAWSVPHENAFF. The DNA of the CDR3 is TGTGCCTGGAGTGTACCACATGAAAACGCTTTCTTT.

Concerning this clone: In the same sample, other DNA sequences code for this CDR3. The V and J genes are TRBV7-2 and TRBJ2-7, with 8 bases matching TRBD1. The CDR3 is 14 residues long. The ends lost 3 bases at V and 2 bases at J; junction bases unmatched: 3. CDR1 is SGHTA, CDR2 FQGNSA, per germline. This chain's CDR3 is CASSFGQGTYEQYF. CDR3 nucleotide sequence: TGTGCCAGCAGCTTCGGACAGGGTACCTACGAGCAGTACTTC.

The J gene is TRBJ2-5, the V gene TRBV5-4; TRBD1 matches 7 bases. The CDR3 is made up of 13 amino acids. Germline values: CDR1 SGHNT, CDR2 YYREEE (reference sequence). Germline trimming cut 3 bases from V and 6 bases from J; bases unmatched to any gene: 5. The CDR3, as DNA: TGTGCCAGCAGCTACCGGGACAGTAAGACCCAGTACTTC. Translation gives CASSYRDSKTQYF. The variable domain in full, completed from reference TRBV5-4 and TRBJ2-5, reads ETGVTQSPTHLIKTRGQQVTLRCSSQSGHNTVSWYQQALGQGPQFIFQYYREEENGRGNFPPRFSGLQFPNYSSELNVNALELDDSALYLCASSYRDSKTQYFGPGTRLLVL.

The genes are TRBV7-2 and TRBJ1-6, with TRBD1 as a possible D gene (5 bases). Germline CDR1 and CDR2: SGHTA and FQGNSA. The V end was cut by 7 bases, the J end by 5 bases, with 15 bases between. This CDR3 comprises 15 residues. This chain's CDR3 is CASTPQGTNNSPLHF. In nucleotides, the CDR3 is TGTGCCAGCACTCCTCAGGGTACCAATAATTCACCCCTCCACTTT.

The chain is built from TRBV19 and TRBJ1-2; D unresolved. Trimming cost V 9 bases and J 4 bases, with 9 bases left between them. There are 11 residues in the CDR3. In germline, CDR1 is LNHDA, CDR2 SQIVND (reference sequence). The CDR3 nucleotides are TGTGCCAGCGGGGAAGGCTATGGCTACACCTTC. Translated, it gives CASGEGYGYTF.